This T cell receptor (beta chain) derives from a study of T cells in Graves' hyperthyroidism and ophthalmopathy. This clonotype was seen many times. CDR1 is KGHSH and CDR2 is LQKENI in the germline V gene. The V and J ends lost 8 bases and 5 bases respectively, with 12 bases between them. The CDR3 has 12 amino acids. TCR beta CDR3 region amplification was performed from RNA transcripts. First-round RT-PCR of the TCR CDR3 relied on the HTBI primer set. TCRdb re-derived calls from the multiplex PCR reads in MiXCR, one entry per CDR3 protein. The sample lists roughly 420,000 distinct CDR3 sequences; around a sixth were seen once.

The chain uses TRBV18 and TRBJ2-5, with D uncertain. The specimen was blood. The sequence was collected from a young woman with Graves' hyperthyroidism. CDR3 in DNA: TGTGCCAGCAGCCCTCCTGGGGAGACCCAGTACTTC. Translated, it gives CASSPPGETQYF.